Sequencing of this T cell receptor beta chain was carried out in a study of PD-L1 blockade in urothelial cancer. At the level of the study: Atezolizumab, begun by patients around 2014, was given at 1,200 mg intravenously every 3 weeks. Counts from blood samples showed a median of roughly 140,000 T cells.

Germline V gene data show CDR1 as ENHRY and CDR2 as SYGVKD. Trimming at V came to 0 bases and at J to 8 bases, leaving 4 bases not matched to a gene. There are 14 residues in the CDR3. Here immunoSEQ multiplex PCR was the method, and the copy in TCRdb shows in-frame clones only, minus some. The top ten hold roughly 16% of the sample, which has about 21,000 clones, almost 90% seen once. Sequencing was performed on PBMCs, taken around atezolizumab (anti-PD-L1) treatment. This chain uses TRBV10-3 with TRBJ1-2, with 9 bases fitting TRBD1. The TCR comes from a woman aged 60-75 years with urothelial cancer. The CDR3 spells CAISESNRGRGYTF. The DNA for the CDR3 is TGTGCCATCAGTGAGTCAAACAGGGGGCGAGGCTACACCTTC.